The clone carrying this T cell receptor (beta chain) has more than one count but fewer than ten. As yet, its antigen is unknown. The data are from a study of blood T cells in healthy people across ages. A second PCR, run for roughly 7 to 11 cycles, used a sample-barcoded 5' primer plus a J-beta primer mix. A single record per CDR3 protein comes from TCRdb applying MiXCR to the 5' RACE reads. The profile covers 1.5 million to 2 million distinct CDR3 sequences, with 30% to 35% appearing a single time and over 9% taken by the ten largest. Study outcomes and limitations: Expanded clonotype changes were possibly confounded by unknown donor CMV status.

The sample taken for sequencing was blood. This TCR came from a woman aged 25 to 39 in good health.

The CDR3 bases are TGCGCCAGCAGCTCGGATGCAGCCTACAATGAGCAGTTCTTC. Translated, it gives CASSSDAAYNEQFF. This chain joins TRBV5-1 and TRBJ2-1; D is uncertain. Germline CDR1 SGHRS, CDR2 YFSETQ. The CDR3 is 14 residues long. The ends were cut back, 3 bases at V and 2 bases at J, with 9 bases in the middle.